The 30 T cell receptor beta chains below were found in one sample sequenced in a study of human T cells and chemical hapten exposure. The time point: patch test 1, 2 weeks after DPC sensitization. Treatment meaning: therapeutic diphenylcyclopropenone sensitization with weekly scalp DPC. Via MiXCR, TCRdb re-called the RACE reads, giving one row per CDR3 protein. The sample lists around 75,000 distinct CDR3 sequences; around 11% were seen once. The sample consisted of whole blood, taken in connection with sensitization to the hapten diphenylcyclopropenone (DPC). These receptors all stem from a woman in her fifties or sixties with alopecia areata. Some clones in this sample may be carry-over from other donors' samples.

This clonotype was seen ten or more times. The chain couples TRBV12-3 or TRBV12-4 to TRBJ1-4; D gene unclear. V dropped 8 bases and J dropped 7 bases, with 14 bases sitting between them. The CDR3 spans 13 residues. The CDR3 DNA reads TGTGCCAGCGCCTCGCGGGGAATTGAAAAACTGTTTTTT. Protein product: CASASRGIEKLFF.

This clonotype appeared many times. The chain employs TRBV5-1 and TRBJ2-5; a possible D gene is TRBD1 (7 bases). Germline V gene data show CDR1 as SGHRS and CDR2 as YFSETQ. The germline V and J ends were trimmed by 7 bases and 0 bases, with 13 bases remaining between them. This CDR3 spans 14 amino acids. The CDR3 DNA sequence: TGCGCCAGCTCATCAGGGGGGTACCAAGAGACCCAGTACTTC. This encodes CASSSGGYQETQYF.

This clonotype appeared a few times. The rearrangement joins TRBV15 to TRBJ2-4; D not certain. V shed 3 bases and J shed 1 base, with 16 bases lying between them. Germline V lookup: CDR1 LNHNV, CDR2 YYDKDF (reference sequence). The CDR3 runs to 17 residues. This chain's CDR3 is CATSSASGVLAKNIQYF. CDR3 DNA sequence: TGTGCCACCAGCAGCGCCTCGGGCGTCTTGGCCAAAAACATTCAGTACTTC.

This clonotype occurred a few times. V and J are TRBV25-1 and TRBJ2-5; the D gene is possibly TRBD1 (6 bases). Germline V gene lookup returns CDR1 MGHDK and CDR2 SYGVNS. This CDR3 has 14 amino acids. V was pared by 4 bases and J by 6 bases, with 15 bases between. CDR3: CASSAEGVVKTQYF. The CDR3 DNA reads TGTGCCAGCAGTGCAGAGGGGGTAGTGAAGACCCAGTACTTC.

The chain recombines TRBV2 with TRBJ2-1; D gene uncertain. Germline V gives CDR1 SNHLY, CDR2 FYNNEI. This CDR3 has 10 amino acids. The V and J ends lost 3 bases and 8 bases respectively, with 2 bases between them. CDR3 residues: CASSDDEQFF. The DNA of the CDR3 is TGTGCCAGCAGTGACGATGAGCAGTTCTTC.

The chain has TRBV5-1 and TRBJ2-1; either TRBD1 or TRBD2 may fit D (5 bases each). Trimming took 0 bases from V and 3 from J, leaving 13 bases between them. The CDR3 extends over 16 amino acids. The germline gives CDR1 SGHRS, CDR2 YFSETQ. The CDR3 reads CASSLAPGLLYNEQFF. As DNA, the CDR3 is TGCGCCAGCAGCTTGGCCCCGGGGCTCCTCTACAATGAGCAGTTCTTC.

This clonotype was seen a handful of times. The chain carries TRBV15 and TRBJ1-2; 9 nucleotides line up with TRBD1. The J segment lost 4 bases and the V segment lost 2 bases, leaving 5 bases of the junction unmatched. This CDR3 comprises 15 residues. Germline V gives CDR1 LNHNV, CDR2 YYDKDF (reference sequence). CDR3: CATSRLDRGFYGYTF. In DNA, the CDR3 is TGTGCCACCAGCAGACTCGACAGGGGGTTCTATGGCTACACCTTC.

In its sample, this clonotype was seen a few times. The V call is TRBV7-9, the J call TRBJ2-3; TRBD1 matches at 11 bases. The CDR3 is made up of 17 amino acids. The J segment lost 4 bases and the V segment lost 2 bases, leaving 8 bases of the junction unmatched. CDR1 SEHNR and CDR2 FQNEAQ come from the germline V gene (reference sequence). CDR3 coding DNA: TGTGCCAGCAGCTTAACCCCTGGACAGGGGGCATCAGATACGCAGTATTTT. This codes for CASSLTPGQGASDTQYF.

This clonotype was detected only a few times. V usage is TRBV5-1 and J usage is TRBJ2-7; a weak D match, TRBD1 (6 bases). This CDR3 is 14 amino acids long. V was clipped by 3 bases and J by 0 bases, with 10 bases between them. CDR1 SGHRS and CDR2 YFSETQ come from the germline V gene. As DNA, the CDR3 is TGCGCCAGCAGCTACGGACAGTCCTCCTACGAGCAGTACTTC. Translation gives CASSYGQSSYEQYF. The complete variable domain, with remaining parts taken from reference TRBV5-1 and TRBJ2-7, reads KAGVTQTPRYLIKTRGQQVTLSCSPISGHRSVSWYQQTPGQGLQFLFEYFSETQRNKGNFPGRFSGRQFSNSRSEMNVSTLELGDSALYLCASSYGQSSYEQYFGPGTRLTVT.

The gene calls are TRBV29-1 and TRBJ2-5; the D is unclear. The CDR3 sequence is 12 residues long. V was pared by 7 bases and J by 0 bases, with 9 bases between. CDR1 and CDR2 (germline): SQVTM, ANQGSEA. The CDR3 reads CSAALNQETQYF. In DNA form, the CDR3 reads TGCAGCGCTGCCCTAAACCAAGAGACCCAGTACTTC.

This clonotype was counted ten times or more. The chain joins TRBV9 to TRBJ1-1; TRBD1 matches at 7 bases. Germline CDR1 SGDLS, CDR2 YYNGEE. The length of the CDR3 is 15 residues. The V segment lost 3 bases and the J segment 2 bases; nucleotides outside the gene matches: 7. This CDR3 is CASSATTGINTEAFF. The DNA for the CDR3 is TGTGCCAGCAGCGCGACGACAGGGATCAACACTGAAGCTTTCTTT.

The genes are TRBV12-5 and TRBJ1-4; TRBD1 is a possible D gene (6 bases). This CDR3 comprises 13 residues. CDR1 and CDR2 from the germline V gene are LGHNT and FRNRAP. The ends were cut back, 7 bases at V and 8 bases at J, with 14 bases in the middle. For the CDR3, the DNA is TGTGCTAGTGCCAAGGGGGGAGAGGAAAAACTGTTTTTT. Translating it yields CASAKGGEEKLFF.

V and J are TRBV5-1 and TRBJ2-1; a possible D gene is TRBD1 (6 bases). V shed 0 bases and J shed 5 bases, with 18 bases lying between them. The CDR3 runs 17 residues. Germline V gene data show CDR1 as SGHRS and CDR2 as YFSETQ. This CDR3 is CASSLGQAWNKNNEQFF. Here the CDR3 DNA reads TGCGCCAGCAGCTTGGGACAGGCCTGGAATAAGAACAATGAGCAGTTCTTC.

This clonotype has a handful of counts. The J gene is TRBJ2-7, the V gene TRBV7-2, with a tentative D call TRBD2 (6 bases). The V end lost 1 base, the J end lost 5 bases, and 18 bases lay between the germline ends. Germline V lookup: CDR1 SGHTA, CDR2 FQGNSA. The CDR3 runs to 16 residues. CDR3 nucleotides: TGTGCCAGCAGCTTAGGTGCGGGACCTAGCTGGGACGAGCAGTACTTC. Translating it yields CASSLGAGPSWDEQYF.

The chain links TRBV15 to TRBJ1-1; D unresolved. V gave up 3 bases and J gave up 10 bases, with 15 bases separating them. Per germline, CDR1 LNHNV and CDR2 YYDKDF (reference sequence). This CDR3 is 13 amino acids long. The CDR3 DNA follows: TGTGCCACCAGCAGCCCTGACCCGTTCGGAGCTTTCTTT. Its protein is CATSSPDPFGAFF.

This clonotype appeared many times. The V and J genes are TRBV5-1 and TRBJ1-2; tentatively, D is TRBD1 (5 bases). Germline-derived CDR1 and CDR2 are SGHRS and YFSETQ. The ends were cut back, 4 bases at V and 4 bases at J, with 17 bases in the middle. The CDR3 has 15 residues. The CDR3 region has the DNA TGCGCCAGCAGCCCGGAGGGACCGCATACCTATGGCTACACCTTC. Translating it yields CASSPEGPHTYGYTF.

This clonotype occurred many times. This clone may be a read error of a much larger clone one base away. The V and J genes are TRBV5-4 and TRBJ2-3; D remains ambiguous. Trimming took off 4 bases at V and 0 bases at J, with 9 bases between the two ends. There are 14 residues in the CDR3. The germline V gene has CDR1 SGHNT and CDR2 YYREEE (reference sequence). The CDR3 spells CASSGVGSTDTQYF. The CDR3 coding sequence is TGTGCCAGCAGCGGGGTCGGGAGCACAGATACGCAGTATTTT.

The rearrangement uses TRBV20-1 and TRBJ1-6, with 8 bases lining up with TRBD1. V lost 3 bases to trimming and J lost 6 bases; unmatched junction nucleotides: 4. CDR3 length equals 14 residues. CDR1 and CDR2 (germline): DFQATT, SNEGSKA (reference sequence). For the CDR3, the DNA is TGCAGTGCTAGTTCCACAGGGGGTAATTCACCCCTCCACTTT. Translating it yields CSASSTGGNSPLHF.

In its sample, this clonotype was seen a few times. This chain joins TRBV9 and TRBJ2-5; D not resolved. The CDR3 spans 14 residues. Germline V gene lookup returns CDR1 SGDLS and CDR2 YYNGEE. V gave up 4 bases and J gave up 1 base, with 11 bases separating them. For the CDR3, the DNA is TGTGCCAGCAGCCCCCGGATTTTCCAAGAGACCCAGTACTTC. Protein product: CASSPRIFQETQYF. Together with reference TRBV9 and TRBJ2-5, the CDR3 gives the full variable domain: DSGVTQTPKHLITATGQRVTLRCSPRSGDLSVYWYQQSLDQGLQFLIQYYNGEERAKGNILERFSAQQFPDLHSELNLSSLELGDSALYFCASSPRIFQETQYFGPGTRLLVL.

At least ten counts were recorded for this clonotype. CDR3 sequence (DNA): TGCAGTGCTAGAGTGCAGACAGGCGGCACAGATACGCAGTATTTT. Residues: CSARVQTGGTDTQYF. The chain recombines TRBV20-1 with TRBJ2-3, with D possibly TRBD1 on 6 matching bases. CDR1 is DFQATT, CDR2 SNEGSKA, per germline (reference sequence). The CDR3 loop spans 15 amino acids. Trimming took off 1 base at V and 1 base at J, with 12 bases between the two ends.

V usage is TRBV20-1 and J usage is TRBJ2-5; weak D call: TRBD1 (5 bases). V gave up 3 bases and J gave up 4 bases, with 18 bases separating them. This CDR3 contains 15 residues. Germline V gives CDR1 DFQATT, CDR2 SNEGSKA (reference sequence). CDR3 loop: CSASPREQVSETQYF. The CDR3 nucleotides are TGCAGTGCTAGCCCGAGAGAACAGGTTTCAGAGACCCAGTACTTC.

This clonotype was seen many times. The J gene is TRBJ1-6, the V gene TRBV3-1; perhaps TRBD1 as D (6 bases). Trimming cost V 2 bases and J 6 bases, with 11 bases left between them. The CDR3 spans 15 residues. From germline, CDR1 is LGHDT and CDR2 YNNKEL (reference sequence). DNA for the CDR3: TGTGCCAGCAGCCAAAACAGGGTGGGTAATTCACCCCTCCACTTT. Its protein product is CASSQNRVGNSPLHF.

This clonotype was counted a few times. V and J are TRBV7-9 and TRBJ2-5; TRBD2 agrees at 7 bases. Germline V gives CDR1 SEHNR, CDR2 FQNEAQ (reference sequence). CDR3 length: 17 residues. The V and J ends lost 3 bases and 1 base, in that order; junction bases with no gene match: 11. DNA for the CDR3: TGTGCCAGCAGCTTGATCCGTGACAGCGGGGCCCAAGAGACCCAGTACTTC. It encodes CASSLIRDSGAQETQYF.

This clonotype was seen at least ten times. The chain uses TRBV3-1 and TRBJ2-7; no firm D call. The length of the CDR3 is 14 residues. CDR1 and CDR2 from the germline V gene are LGHDT and YNNKEL (reference sequence). The V and J ends lost 5 bases and 0 bases respectively, with 11 bases between them. CDR3 coding DNA: TGTGCCAGCAGCTGGGAAGGAGACTCCTACGAGCAGTACTTC. It is translated as CASSWEGDSYEQYF.

Many counts were recorded for this clonotype. This rearrangement joins TRBV10-2 to TRBJ2-2; D is unresolved. The CDR3 runs to 14 residues. Trimming removed 3 bases from V and 1 base from J, with 6 bases in between. The germline CDR1 and CDR2 sequences are WSHSY and SAAADI. CDR3 loop: CASSEGWNTGELFF. For the CDR3, the DNA is TGCGCCAGCAGTGAAGGGTGGAACACCGGGGAGCTGTTTTTT.

In this sample, this clonotype turned up many times. The chain employs TRBV3-1 and TRBJ1-1; D is undetermined. Germline V gene data show CDR1 as LGHDT and CDR2 as YNNKEL (reference sequence). The CDR3 has 14 amino acids. Trimming removed 4 bases from V and 1 base from J, with 10 bases in between. The DNA for the CDR3 is TGTGCCAGCAGCCCTTTACGGCGGAACACTGAAGCTTTCTTT. This translates into CASSPLRRNTEAFF.

In this sample, this clonotype turned up many times. The V and J genes are TRBV18 and TRBJ2-6; D call uncertain. Trimming shortened V by 0 bases and J by 4 bases, and 10 bases separated the two germline ends. CDR1 and CDR2 (germline): KGHSH, LQKENI. This CDR3 contains 16 residues. The CDR3 nucleotides read TGTGCCAGCTCACCACCTTGGGTAATGGGGGCCAACGTCCTGACTTTC. Its protein is CASSPPWVMGANVLTF.

This clonotype was seen repeatedly, ten times or more. The chain combines TRBV5-1 with TRBJ1-4; possible D gene TRBD1, 6 bases. The CDR3 contains 16 residues. V lost 4 bases to trimming and J lost 1 base, with 14 bases between them. In germline, CDR1 is SGHRS, CDR2 YFSETQ. CDR3 bases: TGCGCCAGCAGCCGATCGGACAGCCAAACTAATGAAAAACTGTTTTTT. Its protein is CASSRSDSQTNEKLFF. The full variable domain, in which reference TRBV5-1 and TRBJ1-4 provide the parts outside the CDR3, is KAGVTQTPRYLIKTRGQQVTLSCSPISGHRSVSWYQQTPGQGLQFLFEYFSETQRNKGNFPGRFSGRQFSNSRSEMNVSTLELGDSALYLCASSRSDSQTNEKLFFGSGTQLSVL.

This chain joins TRBV5-1 and TRBJ1-2; D is unclear. This CDR3 is 14 amino acids long. Germline lookup yields CDR1 SGHRS and CDR2 YFSETQ. V gave up 3 bases and J gave up 6 bases, with 15 bases separating them. The CDR3 sequence is CASSWQGMENGYTF. For the CDR3, the DNA is TGCGCCAGCAGCTGGCAAGGGATGGAGAATGGCTACACCTTC.

This clonotype was observed at least ten times. The gene calls are TRBV27 and TRBJ2-3; no clear D. V was cut by 4 bases and J by 3 bases, with 17 bases left in between. The CDR3 consists of 16 residues. Germline CDR1 MNHEY, CDR2 SMNVEV (reference sequence). The CDR3 DNA sequence: TGTGCCAGCAGTTCCCCCTCGACTGCAAGTACAGATACGCAGTATTTT. Translating gives CASSSPSTASTDTQYF.